This T cell receptor (beta chain) was identified in a study of blood T cell repertoires in COVID-19. The method was immunoSEQ multiplex PCR; TCRdb's version includes in-frame clones alone and lacks a portion of them. Among 55,000 to 80,000 clones listed, around 80% were seen once. Input material: peripheral blood. This sequence was found in a woman aged 80 or older with active or convalescent COVID-19.

The CDR3, as DNA: TGTGCCATCAGCCAAGTACCCCCGCATAGGGGAGGAAACACCATATATTTT. Translating gives CAISQVPPHRGGNTIYF. This chain connects TRBV10-3 to TRBJ1-3; D perhaps matches TRBD1 (5 bases). V lost 6 bases, J lost 4 bases, and 22 bases lay in between. Looked up from germline, CDR1 is ENHRY and CDR2 is SYGVKD. This CDR3 is 17 amino acids long.